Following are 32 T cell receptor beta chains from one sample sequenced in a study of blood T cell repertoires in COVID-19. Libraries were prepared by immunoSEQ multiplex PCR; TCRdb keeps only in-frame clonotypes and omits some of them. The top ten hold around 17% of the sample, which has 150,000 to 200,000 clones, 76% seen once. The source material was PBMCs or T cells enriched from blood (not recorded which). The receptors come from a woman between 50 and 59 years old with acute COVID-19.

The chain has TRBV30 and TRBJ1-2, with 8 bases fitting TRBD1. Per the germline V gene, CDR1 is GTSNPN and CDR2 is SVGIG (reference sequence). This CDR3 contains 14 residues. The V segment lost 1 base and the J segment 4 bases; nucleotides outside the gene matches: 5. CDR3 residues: CAWSGRGLAYGYTF. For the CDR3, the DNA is TGTGCCTGGAGTGGCAGGGGGCTAGCCTATGGCTACACCTTC.

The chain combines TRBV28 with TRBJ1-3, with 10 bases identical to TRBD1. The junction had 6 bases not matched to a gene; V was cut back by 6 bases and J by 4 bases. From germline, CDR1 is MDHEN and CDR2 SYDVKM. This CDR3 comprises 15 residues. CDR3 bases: TGTGCCAGCAGCACGGGACAGGGGTTAGGAAACACCATATATTTT. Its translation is CASSTGQGLGNTIYF.

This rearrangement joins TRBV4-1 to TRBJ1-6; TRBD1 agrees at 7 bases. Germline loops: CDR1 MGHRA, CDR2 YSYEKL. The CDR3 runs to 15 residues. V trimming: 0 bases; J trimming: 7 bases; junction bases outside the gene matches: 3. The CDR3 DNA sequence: TGCGCCAGCAGCCAAGATACCAGGGGGAATTCACCCCTCCACTTT. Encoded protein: CASSQDTRGNSPLHF.

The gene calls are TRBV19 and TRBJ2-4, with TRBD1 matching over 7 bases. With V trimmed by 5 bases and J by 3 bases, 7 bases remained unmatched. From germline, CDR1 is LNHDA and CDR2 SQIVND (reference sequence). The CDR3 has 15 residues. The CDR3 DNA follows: TGTGCCAGTAGTTCTAGACAGGGTGGCAAAAACATTCAGTACTTC. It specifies CASSSRQGGKNIQYF.

The CDR3 sequence is CASSPSWSFLDTEAFF. CDR3 nucleotide sequence: TGTGCCAGCAGCCCATCTTGGAGCTTCTTGGACACTGAAGCTTTCTTT. The chain has TRBV3-1 (or the pseudogene TRBV3-2) and TRBJ1-1; D call uncertain. Trimming shortened V by 4 bases and J by 3 bases, and 18 bases separated the two germline ends. Germline V gene lookup returns CDR1 LGHDT and CDR2 YNNKEL (reference sequence). The CDR3 contains 16 residues.

The CDR3 reads CASSPTGQRGAHEQFF. The CDR3 coding sequence is TGTGCCAGCTCACCAACGGGACAGCGGGGGGCCCATGAGCAGTTCTTC. V usage is TRBV18 and J usage is TRBJ2-1; 9 bases fit TRBD2. The CDR3 length is 16 residues. Germline-derived CDR1 and CDR2 are KGHSH and LQKENI. V was clipped by 2 bases and J by 8 bases; unmatched bases: 10.

The DNA of the CDR3 is TGCGCCAGCAGCTTGGGTTGGGACAGGGTCACTGAAGCTTTCTTT. It translates to CASSLGWDRVTEAFF. The chain employs TRBV5-1 and TRBJ1-1; 9 positions agree with TRBD1. The CDR3 is 15 residues long. Trimming took 0 bases from V and 4 from J; bases not matched to a gene: 4. Per the germline V gene, CDR1 is SGHRS and CDR2 is YFSETQ.

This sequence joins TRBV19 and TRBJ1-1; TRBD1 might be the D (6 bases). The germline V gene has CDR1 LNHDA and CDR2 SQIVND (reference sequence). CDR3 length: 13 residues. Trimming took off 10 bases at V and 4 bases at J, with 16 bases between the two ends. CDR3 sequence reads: CATRGGQFTEAFF. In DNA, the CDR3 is TGTGCCACCCGCGGGGGACAATTCACTGAAGCTTTCTTT.

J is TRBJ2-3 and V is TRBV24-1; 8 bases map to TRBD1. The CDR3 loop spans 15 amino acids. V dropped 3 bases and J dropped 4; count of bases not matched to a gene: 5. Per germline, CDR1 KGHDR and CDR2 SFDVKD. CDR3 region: CATSDLGQDADTQYF. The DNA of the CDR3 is TGTGCCACCAGTGATCTGGGACAGGACGCAGATACGCAGTATTTT.

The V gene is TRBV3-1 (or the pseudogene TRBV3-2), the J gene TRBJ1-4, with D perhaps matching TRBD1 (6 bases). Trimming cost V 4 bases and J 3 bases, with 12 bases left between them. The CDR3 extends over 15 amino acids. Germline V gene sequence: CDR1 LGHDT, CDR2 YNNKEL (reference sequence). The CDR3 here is CASSRRQEPNEKLFF. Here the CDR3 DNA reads TGTGCCAGCAGCCGACGACAGGAGCCTAATGAAAAACTGTTTTTT.

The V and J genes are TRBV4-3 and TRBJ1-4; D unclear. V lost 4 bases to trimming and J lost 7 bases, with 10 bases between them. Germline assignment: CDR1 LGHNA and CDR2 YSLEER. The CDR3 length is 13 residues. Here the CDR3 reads CASSLMRSEKLFF. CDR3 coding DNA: TGCGCCAGCAGCCTTATGAGGAGTGAAAAACTGTTTTTT.

CDR3 sequence (DNA): TGTGCCAGCAGGATAGCGGGGGGTTACAATGAGCAGTTCTTC. Encoded protein: CASRIAGGYNEQFF. The chain employs TRBV6-5 and TRBJ2-1, with 10 nucleotides matching TRBD2. The germline CDR1 and CDR2 sequences are MNHEY and SVGAGI. V shed 6 bases, J shed 4 bases, and the junction held 3 bases outside the gene matches. The CDR3 totals 14 residues.

The CDR3 loop reads CASRLVAGARGYTF. CDR3 sequence (DNA): TGTGCAAGTCGCTTAGTGGCGGGGGCGAGGGGCTACACCTTC. The chain carries TRBV12-2 and TRBJ1-2. TRBV12-2 is an annotated pseudogene. The CDR3 sequence is 14 residues long.

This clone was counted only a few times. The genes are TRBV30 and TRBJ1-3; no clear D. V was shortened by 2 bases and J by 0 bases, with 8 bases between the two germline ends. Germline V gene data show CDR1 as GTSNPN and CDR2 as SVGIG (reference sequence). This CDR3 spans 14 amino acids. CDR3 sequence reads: CAWSRDNSGNTIYF. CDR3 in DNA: TGTGCCTGGAGTCGGGATAACTCTGGAAACACCATATATTTT.

CDR3 bases: TGCGCCAGCAGGGAACAGGGAATGAACACTGAAGCTTTCTTT. Its translation is CASREQGMNTEAFF. The chain has TRBV10-2 and TRBJ1-1; D is possibly TRBD1 (6 bases). Germline values: CDR1 WSHSY, CDR2 SAAADI. The CDR3 has 14 amino acids. Trimming removed 6 bases from V and 0 bases from J, with 11 bases in between.

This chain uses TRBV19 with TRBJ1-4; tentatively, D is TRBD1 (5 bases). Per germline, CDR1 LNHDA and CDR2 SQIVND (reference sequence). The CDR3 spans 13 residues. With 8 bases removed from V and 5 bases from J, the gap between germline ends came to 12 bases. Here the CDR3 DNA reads TGTGCCAGTCGGGGGTCCCGGAATGAAAAACTGTTTTTT. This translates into CASRGSRNEKLFF.

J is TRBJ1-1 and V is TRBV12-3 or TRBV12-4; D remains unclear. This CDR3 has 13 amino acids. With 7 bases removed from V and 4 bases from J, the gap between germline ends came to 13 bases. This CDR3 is CASIFGPSTEAFF. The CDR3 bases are TGTGCCAGCATCTTTGGGCCATCCACTGAAGCTTTCTTT.

CDR3 DNA sequence: TGTGCCAGCAGCTTACAGCGGGGGGGCACAGATACGCAGTATTTT. Protein product: CASSLQRGGTDTQYF. V and J are TRBV7-2 and TRBJ2-3; 9 bases align to TRBD2. The J segment lost 1 base and the V segment lost 2 bases, leaving 1 base of the junction unmatched. Germline V gene sequence: CDR1 SGHTA, CDR2 FQGNSA. CDR3 length: 15 amino acids. Looking up the rest from reference TRBV7-2 and TRBJ2-3 gives the full variable domain: GAGVSQSPSNKVTEKGKDVELRCDPISGHTALYWYRQSLGQGLEFLIYFQGNSAPDKSGLPSDRFSAERTGGSVSTLTIQRTQQEDSAVYLCASSLQRGGTDTQYFGPGTRLTVL.

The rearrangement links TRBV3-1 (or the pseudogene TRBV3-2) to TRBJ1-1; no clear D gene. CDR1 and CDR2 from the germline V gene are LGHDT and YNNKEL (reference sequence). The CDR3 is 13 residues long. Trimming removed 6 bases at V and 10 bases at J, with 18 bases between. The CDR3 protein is CASSPMLGSLAFF. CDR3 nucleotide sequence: TGTGCCAGCAGTCCAATGTTGGGGAGTTTAGCTTTCTTT.

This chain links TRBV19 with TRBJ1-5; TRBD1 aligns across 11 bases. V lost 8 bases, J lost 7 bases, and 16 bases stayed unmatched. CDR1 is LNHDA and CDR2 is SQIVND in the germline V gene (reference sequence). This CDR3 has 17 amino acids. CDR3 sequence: CASRPSGQGAGGQPQHF. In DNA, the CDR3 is TGTGCCAGTCGACCCTCCGGACAGGGGGCGGGAGGGCAGCCCCAGCATTTT.

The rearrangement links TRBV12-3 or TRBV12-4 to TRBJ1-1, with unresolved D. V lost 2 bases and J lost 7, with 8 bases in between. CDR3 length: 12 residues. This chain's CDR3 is CASSLSDFEAFF. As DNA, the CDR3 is TGTGCCAGCAGTTTATCGGACTTTGAAGCTTTCTTT.

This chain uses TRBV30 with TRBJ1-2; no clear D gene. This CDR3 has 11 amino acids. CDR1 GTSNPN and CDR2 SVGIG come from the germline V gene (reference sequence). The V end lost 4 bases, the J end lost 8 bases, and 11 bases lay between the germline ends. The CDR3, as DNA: TGTGCCTGGATGCGGGGAGGCGGCTACACCTTC. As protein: CAWMRGGGYTF.

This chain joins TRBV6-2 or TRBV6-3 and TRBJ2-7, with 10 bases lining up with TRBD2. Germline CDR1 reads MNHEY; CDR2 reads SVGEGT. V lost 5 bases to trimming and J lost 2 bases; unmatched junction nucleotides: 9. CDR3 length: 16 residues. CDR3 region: CASSDLSGGSTYEQYV. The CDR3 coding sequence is TGTGCCAGCAGTGACCTTAGCGGGGGGTCAACCTACGAGCAGTACGTC.

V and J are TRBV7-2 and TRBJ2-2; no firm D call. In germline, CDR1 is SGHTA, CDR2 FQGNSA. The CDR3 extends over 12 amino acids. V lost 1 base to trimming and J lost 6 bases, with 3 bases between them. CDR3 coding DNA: TGTGCCAGCAGCTTAGGGCCCGGGGAGCTGTTTTTT. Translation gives CASSLGPGELFF.

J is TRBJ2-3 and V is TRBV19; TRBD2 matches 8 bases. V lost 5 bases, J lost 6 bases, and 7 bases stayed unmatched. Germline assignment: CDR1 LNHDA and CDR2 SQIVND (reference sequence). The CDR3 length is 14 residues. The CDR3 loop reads CASSPTGGRDTQYF. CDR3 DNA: TGTGCCAGTAGTCCGACGGGGGGGCGGGATACGCAGTATTTT.

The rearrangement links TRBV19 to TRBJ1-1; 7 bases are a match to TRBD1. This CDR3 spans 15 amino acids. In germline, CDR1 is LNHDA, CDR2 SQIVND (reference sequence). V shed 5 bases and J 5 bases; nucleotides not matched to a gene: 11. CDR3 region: CASSPTDRVRTEAFF. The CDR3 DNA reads TGTGCCAGTAGTCCAACCGACAGGGTGAGGACTGAAGCTTTCTTT.

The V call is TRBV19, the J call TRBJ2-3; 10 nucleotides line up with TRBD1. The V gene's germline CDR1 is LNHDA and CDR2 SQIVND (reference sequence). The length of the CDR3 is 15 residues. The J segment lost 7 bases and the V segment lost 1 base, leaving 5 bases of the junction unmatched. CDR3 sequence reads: CASSIAGTGDYTQYF. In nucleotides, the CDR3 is TGTGCCAGTAGTATAGCCGGGACAGGGGATTATACGCAGTATTTT.

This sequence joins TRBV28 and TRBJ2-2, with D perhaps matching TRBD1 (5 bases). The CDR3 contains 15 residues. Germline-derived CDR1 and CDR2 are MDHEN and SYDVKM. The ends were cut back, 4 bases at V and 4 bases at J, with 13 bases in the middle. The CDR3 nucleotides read TGTGCCAGCAGTTCCCCCGGACACTTCACCGGGGAGCTGTTTTTT. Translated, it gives CASSSPGHFTGELFF.

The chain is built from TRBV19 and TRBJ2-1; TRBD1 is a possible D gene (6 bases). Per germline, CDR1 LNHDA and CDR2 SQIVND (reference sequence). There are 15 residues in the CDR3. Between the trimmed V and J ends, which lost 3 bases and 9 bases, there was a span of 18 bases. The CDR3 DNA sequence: TGTGCCAGTAGTATGATGGGGGCCTCTTATGGTGAGCAGTTCTTC. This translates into CASSMMGASYGEQFF.

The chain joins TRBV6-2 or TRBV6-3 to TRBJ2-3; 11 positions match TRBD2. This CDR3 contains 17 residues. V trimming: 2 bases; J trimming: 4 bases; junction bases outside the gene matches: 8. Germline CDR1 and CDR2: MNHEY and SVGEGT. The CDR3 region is CASSYPVTSGDPDTQYF. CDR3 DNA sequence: TGTGCCAGCAGTTACCCTGTGACTAGCGGGGATCCAGATACGCAGTATTTT.

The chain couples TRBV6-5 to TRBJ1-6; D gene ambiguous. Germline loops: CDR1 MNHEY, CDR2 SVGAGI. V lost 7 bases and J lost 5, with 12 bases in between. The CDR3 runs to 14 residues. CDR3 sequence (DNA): TGTGCCAGCACGGAGGGCCCCGATAATTCACCCCTCCACTTT. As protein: CASTEGPDNSPLHF.

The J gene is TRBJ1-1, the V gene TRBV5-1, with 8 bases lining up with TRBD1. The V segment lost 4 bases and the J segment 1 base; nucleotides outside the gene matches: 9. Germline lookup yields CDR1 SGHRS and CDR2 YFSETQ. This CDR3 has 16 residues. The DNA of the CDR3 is TGCGCCAGCAGCCCCGCAGGGGGCGCCCAGAACACTGAAGCTTTCTTT. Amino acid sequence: CASSPAGGAQNTEAFF.